One and the same sample provided the 30 T cell receptor beta chains below, sequenced in a study of radiation and T cells in renal cell carcinoma. Indicated time point: blood 4 weeks post-SBRT, at nephrectomy. Treatment described: 15 Gy SBRT to primary tumor, nephrectomy 4 weeks later. The protocol was immunoSEQ multiplex PCR, while the TCRdb copy is restricted to in-frame clones and leaves out a portion. The sample yields 75,000 to 95,000 clones, 85% seen once. Here the sequenced sample was blood, taken from a patient whose treatment included radiotherapy and nephrectomy. The receptor source for this set is a man between 45 and 60 years old with renal cell carcinoma.

This chain uses TRBV2 with TRBJ1-4; 8 bases align to TRBD1. Trimming at V came to 8 bases and at J to 6 bases, leaving 11 bases not matched to a gene. The CDR3 contains 15 residues. Germline V gene lookup returns CDR1 SNHLY and CDR2 FYNNEI. The CDR3 DNA follows: TGTGCCAGCTCCAACGACAGGGGTGAATATGAAAAACTGTTTTTT. Amino acids: CASSNDRGEYEKLFF.

This clone was picked up a small number of times. The rearrangement joins TRBV20-1 to TRBJ2-6; D ambiguous. The CDR3 is 11 amino acids. Germline V gene lookup returns CDR1 DFQATT and CDR2 SNEGSKA (reference sequence). V dropped 4 bases and J dropped 3 bases, with 1 base sitting between them. The CDR3 nucleotides read TGCAGTGCTAATGGGGCCAACGTCCTGACTTTC. Translation gives CSANGANVLTF.

The CDR3 region is CASHSQGMNTEAFF. The CDR3 DNA follows: TGTGCCAGTCATTCGCAGGGTATGAACACTGAAGCTTTCTTT. V is TRBV5-6 and J is TRBJ1-1; possibly TRBD1 for D (5 bases). Germline CDR1 reads SGHDT; CDR2 reads YYEEEE. This CDR3 is built from 14 residues. Trimming stripped 8 bases from V and 0 bases from J, with 14 bases between.

The chain combines TRBV27 with TRBJ1-2; 9 positions match TRBD1. The CDR3 loop spans 15 amino acids. Germline V gives CDR1 MNHEY, CDR2 SMNVEV (reference sequence). Trimming removed 5 bases from V and 3 bases from J; junction bases left unmatched: 7. The CDR3 DNA reads as TGTGCCAGCAGTCGACGGACAGGGGATCACTATGGCTACACCTTC. Amino acids: CASSRRTGDHYGYTF.

CDR3 nucleotide sequence: TGCGCCAGCAGCTTAGGGTCGTTGTACACCGGGGAGCTGTTTTTT. Protein sequence: CASSLGSLYTGELFF. V is TRBV5-1 and J is TRBJ2-2; no reliable D call. The CDR3 loop spans 15 amino acids. Germline CDR1 and CDR2: SGHRS and YFSETQ. Trimming cost V 2 bases and J 3 bases, with 11 bases left between them. Filled out from reference TRBV5-1 and TRBJ2-2, the complete variable domain reads KAGVTQTPRYLIKTRGQQVTLSCSPISGHRSVSWYQQTPGQGLQFLFEYFSETQRNKGNFPGRFSGRQFSNSRSEMNVSTLELGDSALYLCASSLGSLYTGELFFGEGSRLTVL.

The chain combines TRBV19 with TRBJ2-7, with 9 bases identical to TRBD1. Germline trimming cut 5 bases from V and 0 bases from J; bases unmatched to any gene: 14. CDR1 is LNHDA and CDR2 is SQIVND in the germline V gene (reference sequence). The CDR3 extends over 18 amino acids. The CDR3 coding sequence is TGTGCCAGTAGTTTCGCGGCCTTCGGACAGGGGAGCTCCTACGAGCAGTACTTC. Translation: CASSFAAFGQGSSYEQYF.

The chain couples TRBV28 to TRBJ1-1; 7 bases are shared with TRBD1. J lost 2 bases, V lost 3 bases, and 9 bases had no gene match. The CDR3 runs to 16 residues. CDR1 and CDR2 (germline): MDHEN, SYDVKM. This CDR3 reads CASSLAGGAENTEAFF. CDR3 sequence (DNA): TGTGCCAGCAGTTTGGCAGGGGGGGCGGAAAACACTGAAGCTTTCTTT.

The gene calls are TRBV6-5 and TRBJ2-3; a weak D match, TRBD1 (7 bases). Germline CDR1 and CDR2: MNHEY and SVGAGI. V was pared by 5 bases and J by 5 bases, with 11 bases between. The length of the CDR3 is 13 residues. CDR3 region: CASSRQGGDTQYF. CDR3 coding DNA: TGTGCCAGCAGTCGGCAGGGGGGAGATACGCAGTATTTT.

The chain employs TRBV15 and TRBJ1-2; a weak D match, TRBD1 (6 bases). Germline-derived CDR1 and CDR2 are LNHNV and YYDKDF (reference sequence). Trimming removed 0 bases at V and 7 bases at J, with 15 bases between. The CDR3 is 15 residues long. The CDR3 protein is CATSRDFGRGVGYTF. The DNA for the CDR3 is TGTGCCACCAGCAGAGATTTCGGGAGGGGGGTTGGCTACACCTTC.

The genes are TRBV19 and TRBJ2-3; 15 bases align to TRBD2. The germline gives CDR1 LNHDA, CDR2 SQIVND (reference sequence). The CDR3 consists of 18 residues. V was clipped by 1 base and J by 5 bases; unmatched bases: 7. The CDR3 loop reads CASSIGSGLAGGEDTQYF. In DNA, the CDR3 is TGTGCCAGTAGTATAGGAAGCGGACTAGCGGGAGGGGAAGATACGCAGTATTTT.

The rearrangement links TRBV9 to TRBJ2-5, with 7 bases lining up with TRBD2. Trimming cost V 0 bases and J 2 bases; bases outside gene matches: 4. CDR3 size: 15 residues. Germline CDR1 is SGDLS and CDR2 is YYNGEE. Here the CDR3 reads CASSVGASGQETQYF. The DNA of the CDR3 is TGTGCCAGCAGCGTAGGGGCTAGCGGTCAAGAGACCCAGTACTTC.

The chain joins TRBV27 to TRBJ1-1, with D uncertain. Per germline, CDR1 MNHEY and CDR2 SMNVEV (reference sequence). Trimming removed 1 base from V and 1 base from J, with 7 bases in between. This CDR3 region has 14 residues. CDR3: CASSLYFRNTEAFF. Here the CDR3 DNA reads TGTGCCAGCAGTTTATACTTCAGGAACACTGAAGCTTTCTTT.

V gene TRBV6-5 combines with J gene TRBJ2-1; possible D gene TRBD2, 6 bases. V dropped 4 bases and J dropped 2 bases, with 15 bases sitting between them. The CDR3 runs to 16 residues. Germline values: CDR1 MNHEY, CDR2 SVGAGI. The CDR3 DNA follows: TGTGCCAGCAGTTCCAAACCAAAGCGGGCCTACAATGAGCAGTTCTTC. Translated: CASSSKPKRAYNEQFF.

This clone was detected only a few times. The chain is built from TRBV18 and TRBJ2-2, with a weak D call TRBD1 (6 bases). Germline V gene data show CDR1 as KGHSH and CDR2 as LQKENI. The CDR3 contains 16 residues. V shed 3 bases and J shed 3 bases, with 14 bases lying between them. CDR3 residues: CASSPRGTPDTGELFF. As DNA, the CDR3 is TGTGCCAGCTCACCTCGAGGGACACCTGACACCGGGGAGCTGTTTTTT.

Written as DNA, the CDR3 is TGTGCCAGCCATAATTACGAGCAGTACTTC. Its translation is CASHNYEQYF. The genes are TRBV6-5 and TRBJ2-7, with D uncertain. This CDR3 contains 10 residues. Germline values: CDR1 MNHEY, CDR2 SVGAGI. Trimming shortened V by 8 bases and J by 4 bases, and 6 bases separated the two germline ends.

For the CDR3, the DNA is TGTGCCAGCAGTGAACAGGGGTTCGCGAACTATGGCTACACCTTC. Translated: CASSEQGFANYGYTF. The gene calls are TRBV6-1 and TRBJ1-2, with D perhaps matching TRBD1 (6 bases). Germline-derived CDR1 and CDR2 are MNHNS and SASEGT. The CDR3 runs to 15 residues. V was shortened by 2 bases and J by 2 bases, with 12 bases between the two germline ends.

This clone was detected only a few times. The chain recombines TRBV5-4 with TRBJ1-1; D is perhaps TRBD1 (5 bases). Germline lookup yields CDR1 SGHNT and CDR2 YYREEE (reference sequence). CDR3 length: 17 residues. V shed 4 bases and J shed 1 base, with 20 bases lying between them. The CDR3 protein is CASSPGGRGRGNTEAFF. The CDR3 bases are TGTGCCAGCAGCCCGGGAGGGAGGGGACGTGGGAACACTGAAGCTTTCTTT.

The rearrangement joins TRBV6-6 to TRBJ2-7, with 8 nucleotides matching TRBD2. Germline CDR1 is MNHNY and CDR2 is SVGAGI (reference sequence). The CDR3 totals 16 residues. The J segment lost 2 bases and the V segment lost 5 bases, leaving 11 bases of the junction unmatched. The CDR3 spells CASSTSGGARTYEQYF. CDR3 DNA sequence: TGTGCCAGCAGTACGTCCGGGGGGGCCCGAACCTACGAGCAGTACTTC.

The chain employs TRBV6-5 and TRBJ2-7; D is undetermined. Germline V gives CDR1 MNHEY, CDR2 SVGAGI. CDR3 length: 14 amino acids. Trimming removed 2 bases at V and 0 bases at J, with 8 bases between. Here the CDR3 reads CASSYSASSYEQYF. CDR3 nucleotides: TGTGCCAGCAGTTACAGTGCGAGCTCCTACGAGCAGTACTTC.

The table lists this clone with a count of one. This chain joins TRBV19 and TRBJ1-1, with D unclear. Trimming took off 2 bases at V and 6 bases at J, with 16 bases between the two ends. Germline V gene sequence: CDR1 LNHDA, CDR2 SQIVND (reference sequence). The CDR3 is 15 residues long. The CDR3 loop reads CASSIRGLGSPEAFF. The CDR3 DNA is TGTGCCAGTAGTATAAGAGGATTAGGCAGTCCTGAAGCTTTCTTT.

The rearrangement joins TRBV29-1 to TRBJ1-2; D may be TRBD1 (5 bases). Trimming removed 4 bases at V and 0 bases at J, with 12 bases between. The V gene's germline CDR1 is SQVTM and CDR2 ANQGSEA. The CDR3 contains 14 residues. The DNA of the CDR3 is TGCAGCGTTGGAGGGGCAGAGACTAACTATGGCTACACCTTC. This sequence encodes CSVGGAETNYGYTF. The full variable domain, its missing parts supplied by reference TRBV29-1 and TRBJ1-2, is SAVISQKPSRDICQRGTSLTIQCQVDSQVTMMFWYRQQPGQSLTLIATANQGSEATYESGFVIDKFPISRPNLTFSTLTVSNMSPEDSSIYLCSVGGAETNYGYTFGSGTRLTVV.

This clone was found once. The chain employs TRBV4-2 and TRBJ1-2; D is unclear. Germline V gives CDR1 LGHNA, CDR2 YNFKEQ. Trimming took off 0 bases at V and 1 base at J, with 9 bases between the two ends. There are 15 residues in the CDR3. The CDR3 reads CASSQDPTVNYGYTF. As DNA, the CDR3 is TGTGCCAGCAGCCAAGATCCAACGGTTAACTATGGCTACACCTTC.

This clone was counted a single time. V is TRBV14 and J is TRBJ2-7; D gene uncertain. The CDR3 has 11 residues. V lost 2 bases and J 5 bases, leaving 4 bases between the germline ends. Germline assignment: CDR1 SGHDN and CDR2 FVKESK. CDR3 DNA: TGTGCCAGCAGCCAAATCAACGAGCAGTACTTC. This translates into CASSQINEQYF.

This chain uses TRBV30 with TRBJ2-7; TRBD2 is a possible D gene (6 bases). Per the germline V gene, CDR1 is GTSNPN and CDR2 is SVGIG (reference sequence). The CDR3 sequence is 15 residues long. Trimming pared 1 base from V and 0 bases from J, leaving 13 bases between. The CDR3 reads CAWSGGAASSYEQYF. Written as DNA, the CDR3 is TGTGCCTGGAGTGGCGGGGCCGCCAGCTCCTACGAGCAGTACTTC.

The chain carries TRBV6-1 and TRBJ2-7, with D perhaps TRBD2 (5 bases). Trimming cost V 2 bases and J 2 bases, with 10 bases left between them. Germline V lookup: CDR1 MNHNS, CDR2 SASEGT. This CDR3 region has 14 residues. The CDR3 DNA reads as TGTGCCAGCAGTGAATCGGGGAAAGCCTACGAGCAGTACTTC. It specifies CASSESGKAYEQYF.

The rearrangement uses TRBV27 and TRBJ1-2; D might be TRBD1 (6 bases). Germline-derived CDR1 and CDR2 are MNHEY and SMNVEV (reference sequence). This CDR3 region has 16 residues. V was clipped by 5 bases and J by 0 bases, with 16 bases between them. Here the CDR3 reads CASSRTGAGANYGYTF. The DNA of the CDR3 is TGTGCCAGCAGTCGGACGGGGGCAGGGGCTAACTATGGCTACACCTTC.

The genes are TRBV4-2 and TRBJ1-1; no clear D. The ends were cut back, 0 bases at V and 3 bases at J, with 14 bases in the middle. CDR3 length: 16 residues. Germline V lookup: CDR1 LGHNA, CDR2 YNFKEQ. CDR3 protein: CASSQERSSWDTEAFF. As DNA, the CDR3 is TGTGCCAGCAGCCAAGAGCGGTCAAGTTGGGACACTGAAGCTTTCTTT.

V is TRBV4-1 and J is TRBJ1-4, with 8 bases matching TRBD1. V was clipped by 4 bases and J by 3 bases; unmatched bases: 10. Germline-derived CDR1 and CDR2 are MGHRA and YSYEKL. The CDR3 runs 17 residues. This chain's CDR3 is CASSLRTGRTPNEKLFF. In nucleotides, the CDR3 is TGCGCCAGCAGCCTACGGACAGGGAGAACTCCTAATGAAAAACTGTTTTTT.

J is TRBJ2-3 and V is TRBV10-3; either TRBD1 or TRBD2 may supply D (5 bases each). This CDR3 is built from 15 residues. Looked up from germline, CDR1 is ENHRY and CDR2 is SYGVKD. Between the trimmed V and J ends, which lost 8 bases and 2 bases, there was a span of 17 bases. The CDR3 region is CAIRRDLQNTDTQYF. In nucleotides, the CDR3 is TGTGCCATCCGAAGGGACCTACAGAACACAGATACGCAGTATTTT.

The chain carries TRBV29-1 and TRBJ2-5, with D uncertain. CDR1 SQVTM and CDR2 ANQGSEA come from the germline V gene. The CDR3 loop spans 11 amino acids. V was clipped by 7 bases and J by 2 bases, with 8 bases between them. CDR3 nucleotides: TGCAGCGCAGCCAGACAAGAGACCCAGTACTTC. It encodes CSAARQETQYF.